The entry that follows covers one TCR beta chain sequence. Antigen: not known. Per germline, CDR1 LGHDT and CDR2 YNNKEL (reference sequence). V lost 2 bases to trimming and J lost 5 bases, with 6 bases between them. The CDR3 runs to 13 residues. Libraries were prepared by immunoSEQ multiplex PCR; TCRdb keeps only in-frame clonotypes and omits some of them. This sample has about 75,000 clones, with around 86% found just once. The data derive from a study of T cell responses to AZD1222 COVID-19 vaccine. Study-level findings and limits: Seropositive at baseline were only a handful of AZD1222 recipients. Sampling captured repertoires only after the peak T cell response.

The chain employs TRBV3-1 (or the pseudogene TRBV3-2) and TRBJ2-2; no firm D call. The sequence was collected from an adult who received the AZD1222 COVID-19 vaccine. The specimen was peripheral blood, collected 28 days after the second AZD1222 dose. The CDR3 sequence: CASSQRATGELFF. In nucleotides, the CDR3 is TGTGCCAGCAGCCAACGTGCGACCGGGGAGCTGTTTTTT.